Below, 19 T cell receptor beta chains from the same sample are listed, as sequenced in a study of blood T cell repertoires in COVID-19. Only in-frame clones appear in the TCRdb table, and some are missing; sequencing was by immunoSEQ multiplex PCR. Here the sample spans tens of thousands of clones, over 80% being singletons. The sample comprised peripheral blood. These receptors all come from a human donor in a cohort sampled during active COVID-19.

This CDR3 reads CASSHRGDEKLFF. In DNA, the CDR3 is TGTGCCAGCAGCCACAGGGGAGATGAAAAACTGTTTTTT. This chain connects TRBV27 to TRBJ1-4; 7 bases map to TRBD1. The CDR3 contains 13 residues. Losses at the gene ends were 6 bases for V and 6 bases for J; bases not matched to a gene: 4. The germline V gene has CDR1 MNHEY and CDR2 SMNVEV (reference sequence). Combining the CDR3 with reference TRBV27 and TRBJ1-4 gives the whole variable domain EAQVTQNPRYLITVTGKKLTVTCSQNMNHEYMSWYRQDPGLGLRQIYYSMNVEVTDKGDVPEGYKVSRKEKRNFPLILESPSPNQTSLYFCASSHRGDEKLFFGSGTQLSVL.

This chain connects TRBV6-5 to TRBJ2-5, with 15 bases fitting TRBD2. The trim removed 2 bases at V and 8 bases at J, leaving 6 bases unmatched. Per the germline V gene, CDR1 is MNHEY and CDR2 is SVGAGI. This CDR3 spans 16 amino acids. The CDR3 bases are TGTGCCAGCAGTTACAAGGGGACTAGCGGGAGGAAAACCCAGTACTTC. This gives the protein CASSYKGTSGRKTQYF.

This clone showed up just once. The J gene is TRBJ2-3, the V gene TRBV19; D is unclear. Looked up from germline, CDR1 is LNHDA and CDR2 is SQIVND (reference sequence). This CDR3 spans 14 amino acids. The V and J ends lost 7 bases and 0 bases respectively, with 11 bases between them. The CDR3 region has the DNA TGTGCCAGTACCACAGCCTTTAGCACAGATACGCAGTATTTT. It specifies CASTTAFSTDTQYF.

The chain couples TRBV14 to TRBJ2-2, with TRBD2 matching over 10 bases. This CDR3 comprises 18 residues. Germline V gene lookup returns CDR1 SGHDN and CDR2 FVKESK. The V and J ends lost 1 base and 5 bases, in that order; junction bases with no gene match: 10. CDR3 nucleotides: TGTGCCAGCAGCCAAGGCCCGACTAGCGGGCGATCTACCGGGGAGCTGTTTTTT. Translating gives CASSQGPTSGRSTGELFF.

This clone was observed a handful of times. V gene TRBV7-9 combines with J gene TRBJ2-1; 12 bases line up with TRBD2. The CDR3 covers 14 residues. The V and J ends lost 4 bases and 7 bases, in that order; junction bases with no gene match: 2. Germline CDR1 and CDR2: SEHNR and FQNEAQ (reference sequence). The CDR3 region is CASSSSGRVNEQFF. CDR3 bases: TGTGCCAGCAGCTCTAGCGGGAGGGTGAATGAGCAGTTCTTC.

CDR3 bases: TGTGCCAGCAGTTACTCGGAGGGGGGGAATGAGCAGTTCTTC. Protein product: CASSYSEGGNEQFF. The chain employs TRBV6-6 and TRBJ2-1, with a tentative D call TRBD2 (7 bases). CDR3 length: 14 amino acids. Per the germline V gene, CDR1 is MNHNY and CDR2 is SVGAGI (reference sequence). Trimming took off 0 bases at V and 7 bases at J, with 10 bases between the two ends.

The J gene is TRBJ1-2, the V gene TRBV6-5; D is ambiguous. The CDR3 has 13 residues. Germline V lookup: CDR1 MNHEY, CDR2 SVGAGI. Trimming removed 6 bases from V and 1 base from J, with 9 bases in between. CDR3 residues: CASSFTVNYGYTF. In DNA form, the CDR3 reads TGTGCCAGCAGCTTCACAGTTAACTATGGCTACACCTTC.

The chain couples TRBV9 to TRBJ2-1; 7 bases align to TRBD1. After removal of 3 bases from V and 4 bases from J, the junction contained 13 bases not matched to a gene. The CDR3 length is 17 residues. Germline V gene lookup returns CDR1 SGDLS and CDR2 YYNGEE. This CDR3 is CASSAGGPGGGYNEQFF. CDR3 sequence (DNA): TGTGCCAGCAGCGCAGGGGGTCCAGGAGGCGGGTACAATGAGCAGTTCTTC. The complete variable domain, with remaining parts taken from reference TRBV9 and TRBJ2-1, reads DSGVTQTPKHLITATGQRVTLRCSPRSGDLSVYWYQQSLDQGLQFLIQYYNGEERAKGNILERFSAQQFPDLHSELNLSSLELGDSALYFCASSAGGPGGGYNEQFFGPGTRLTVL.

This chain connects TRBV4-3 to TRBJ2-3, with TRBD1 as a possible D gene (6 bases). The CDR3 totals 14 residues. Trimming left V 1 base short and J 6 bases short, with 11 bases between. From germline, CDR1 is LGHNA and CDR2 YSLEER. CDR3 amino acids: CASSQGRGRDTQYF. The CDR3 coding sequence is TGCGCCAGCAGCCAAGGCAGGGGCCGGGATACGCAGTATTTT.

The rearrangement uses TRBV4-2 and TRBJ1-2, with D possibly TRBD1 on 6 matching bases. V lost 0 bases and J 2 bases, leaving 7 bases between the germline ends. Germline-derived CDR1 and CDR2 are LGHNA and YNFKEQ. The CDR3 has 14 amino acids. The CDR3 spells CASSQDTGNYGYTF. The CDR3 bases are TGTGCCAGCAGCCAAGATACAGGGAACTATGGCTACACCTTC.

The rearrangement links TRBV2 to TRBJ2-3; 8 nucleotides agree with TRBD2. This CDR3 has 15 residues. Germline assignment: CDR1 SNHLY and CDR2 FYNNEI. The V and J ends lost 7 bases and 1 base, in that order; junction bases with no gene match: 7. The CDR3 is CASTPGGGRTDTQYF. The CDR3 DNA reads TGTGCCAGCACTCCGGGAGGGGGTCGCACAGATACGCAGTATTTT. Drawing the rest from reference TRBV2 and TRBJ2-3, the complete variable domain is EPEVTQTPSHQVTQMGQEVILRCVPISNHLYFYWYRQILGQKVEFLVSFYNNEISEKSEIFDDQFSVERPDGSNFTLKIRSTKLEDSAMYFCASTPGGGRTDTQYFGPGTRLTVL.

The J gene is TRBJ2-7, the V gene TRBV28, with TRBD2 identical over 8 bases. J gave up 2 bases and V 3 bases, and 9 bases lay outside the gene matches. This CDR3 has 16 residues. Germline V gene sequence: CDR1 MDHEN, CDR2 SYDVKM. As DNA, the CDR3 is TGTGCCAGCAGTTTTACCCTAGCGGGTCTTACCTACGAGCAGTACTTC. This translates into CASSFTLAGLTYEQYF.

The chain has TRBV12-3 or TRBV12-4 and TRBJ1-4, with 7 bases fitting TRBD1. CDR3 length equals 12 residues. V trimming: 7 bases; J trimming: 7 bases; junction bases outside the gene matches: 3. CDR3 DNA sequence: TGTGCCAGCACCCGGGACAGTGAAAAACTGTTTTTT. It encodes CASTRDSEKLFF.

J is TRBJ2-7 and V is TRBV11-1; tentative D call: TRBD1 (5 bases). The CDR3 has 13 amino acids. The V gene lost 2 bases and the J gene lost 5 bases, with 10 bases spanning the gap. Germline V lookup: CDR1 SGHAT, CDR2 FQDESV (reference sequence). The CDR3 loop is CASSLMLGDEQYF. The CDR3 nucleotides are TGTGCCAGCAGCTTAATGTTAGGGGACGAGCAGTACTTC.

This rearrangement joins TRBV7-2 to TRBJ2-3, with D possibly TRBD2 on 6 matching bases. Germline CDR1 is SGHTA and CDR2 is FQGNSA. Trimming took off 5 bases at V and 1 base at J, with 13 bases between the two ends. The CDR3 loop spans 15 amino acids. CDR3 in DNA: TGTGCCAGCAGCCTCGGGGGTTCCGGCACAGATACGCAGTATTTT. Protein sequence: CASSLGGSGTDTQYF.

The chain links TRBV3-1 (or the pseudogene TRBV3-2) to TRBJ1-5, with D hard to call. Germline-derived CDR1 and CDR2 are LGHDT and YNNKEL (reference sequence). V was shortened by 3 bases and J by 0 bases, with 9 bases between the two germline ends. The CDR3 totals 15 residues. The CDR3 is CASSQTYYSNQPQHF. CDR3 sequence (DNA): TGTGCCAGCAGCCAGACTTATTATAGCAATCAGCCCCAGCATTTT.

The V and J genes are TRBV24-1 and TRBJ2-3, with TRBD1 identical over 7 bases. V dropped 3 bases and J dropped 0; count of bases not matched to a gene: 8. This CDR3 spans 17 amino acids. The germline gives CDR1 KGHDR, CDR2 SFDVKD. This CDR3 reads CATSDRGQGESTDTQYF. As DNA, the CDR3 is TGTGCCACCAGTGATCGGGGTCAGGGGGAAAGCACAGATACGCAGTATTTT.

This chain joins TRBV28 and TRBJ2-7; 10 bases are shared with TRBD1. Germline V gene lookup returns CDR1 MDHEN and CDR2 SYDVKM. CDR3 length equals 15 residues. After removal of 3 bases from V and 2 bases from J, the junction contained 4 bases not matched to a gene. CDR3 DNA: TGTGCCAGCAGTTTCCCGGGACAGGGGCCCTACGAGCAGTACTTC. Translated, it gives CASSFPGQGPYEQYF.

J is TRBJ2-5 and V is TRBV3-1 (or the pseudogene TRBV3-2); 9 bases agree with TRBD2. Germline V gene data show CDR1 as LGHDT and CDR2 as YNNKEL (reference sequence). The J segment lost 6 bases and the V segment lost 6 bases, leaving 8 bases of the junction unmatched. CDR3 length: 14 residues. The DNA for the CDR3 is TGTGCCAGCAGGCTATTAGCGGGGGTGAAGACCCAGTACTTC. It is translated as CASRLLAGVKTQYF.